A single sample is the source of the 10 T cell receptor beta chains below, sequenced in a study of vaccination and CD4 T cells after COVID-19. Sequenced with the Oncomine TCR Beta short-read assay was DNA taken from cultured CD4+ T cells. Via MiXCR, TCRdb re-called the PCR reads, giving one row per CDR3 protein. In the table there are around 15,000 distinct CDR3 sequences, about half of which are singletons. Their specific antigens are unknown. The time point is: late sampling 161 to 241 days after vaccination in a few convalescent patients. Stated treatment: roughly ten-day PBMC culture with coronavirus spike peptide pools or control peptides (ViraFEST assay). The input for sequencing was CD4+ T cells from blood, cultured in vitro, taken about 7 months after SARS-CoV-2 vaccination. These receptors were obtained from a human donor who had recovered from COVID-19.

The CDR3 here is CSARVKFRGNIQYF. CDR3 in DNA: TGCAGTGCTAGAGTTAAGTTCCGGGGAAACATTCAGTACTTC. V usage is TRBV20-1 and J usage is TRBJ2-4; possible D gene TRBD2, 5 bases. The CDR3 contains 14 residues. Trimming left V 1 base short and J 6 bases short, with 13 bases between. Germline values: CDR1 DFQATT, CDR2 SNEGSKA (reference sequence).

V is TRBV15 and J is TRBJ2-4, with TRBD1 as a possible D gene (6 bases). In germline, CDR1 is LNHNV, CDR2 YYDKDF (reference sequence). This CDR3 region has 13 residues. With 3 bases removed from V and 7 bases from J, the gap between germline ends came to 10 bases. The CDR3 DNA reads as TGTGCCACCAGCAGCCACAGGGCGAACATTCAGTACTTC. Translating gives CATSSHRANIQYF. Full variable domain (outside the CDR3, taken from reference TRBV15 and TRBJ2-4): DAMVIQNPRYQVTQFGKPVTLSCSQTLNHNVMYWYQQKSSQAPKLLFHYYDKDFNNEADTPDNFQSRRPNTSFCFLDIRSPGLGDTAMYLCATSSHRANIQYFGAGTRLSVL.

The rearrangement joins TRBV6-1 to TRBJ1-1, with a weak D call TRBD1 (6 bases). Germline V gene sequence: CDR1 MNHNS, CDR2 SASEGT. There are 16 residues in the CDR3. V lost 4 bases, J lost 4 bases, and 19 bases lay in between. For the CDR3, the DNA is TGTGCCAGCAGTGCCAAACAGGGTTGGGGGAGCACTGAAGCTTTCTTT. As protein: CASSAKQGWGSTEAFF.

CDR3 loop: CASTWPGVDTEAFF. Written as DNA, the CDR3 is TGTGCCAGCACGTGGCCGGGGGTAGACACTGAAGCTTTCTTT. V usage is TRBV7-2 and J usage is TRBJ1-1; TRBD1 is a possible D gene (5 bases). V was clipped by 7 bases and J by 3 bases, with 15 bases between them. This CDR3 is built from 14 residues. Per the germline V gene, CDR1 is SGHTA and CDR2 is FQGNSA. The variable domain in full, with the rest retrieved from reference TRBV7-2 and TRBJ1-1, is GAGVSQSPSNKVTEKGKDVELRCDPISGHTALYWYRQSLGQGLEFLIYFQGNSAPDKSGLPSDRFSAERTGGSVSTLTIQRTQQEDSAVYLCASTWPGVDTEAFFGQGTRLTVV.

This clonotype showed up just a few times. The rearrangement joins TRBV28 to TRBJ1-2; weak D call: TRBD1 (5 bases). The CDR3 loop spans 15 amino acids. Trimming removed 1 base from V and 6 bases from J, with 15 bases in between. Germline V lookup: CDR1 MDHEN, CDR2 SYDVKM. CDR3 in DNA: TGTGCCAGCAGTTTATTAGCGGCAGGGAAGGATGGCTACACCTTC. Its protein product is CASSLLAAGKDGYTF.

The V call is TRBV20-1, the J call TRBJ1-1; 8 bases agree with TRBD1. V lost 2 bases to trimming and J lost 8 bases; unmatched junction nucleotides: 4. CDR1 is DFQATT and CDR2 is SNEGSKA in the germline V gene (reference sequence). The CDR3 has 12 residues. The CDR3 reads CSARSDRGEAFF. Written as DNA, the CDR3 is TGCAGTGCTAGATCCGACAGGGGCGAAGCTTTCTTT.

J is TRBJ2-5 and V is TRBV20-1; 7 nucleotides line up with TRBD2. The CDR3 runs 15 residues. Germline V lookup: CDR1 DFQATT, CDR2 SNEGSKA (reference sequence). V gave up 1 base and J gave up 5 bases; unmatched junction bases: 10. Written as DNA, the CDR3 is TGCAGTGCTAGAGCAGGTGCGGGGGTCGTGGAGACCCAGTACTTC. The encoded protein is CSARAGAGVVETQYF.

This clonotype occurred a few times. The chain couples TRBV7-8 to TRBJ1-5; no clear D. CDR3 length equals 16 residues. Germline-derived CDR1 and CDR2 are SGHVS and FQNEAQ. V was pared by 3 bases and J by 4 bases, with 16 bases between. The CDR3 here is CASSLFAETRNQPQHF. As DNA, the CDR3 is TGTGCCAGCAGCTTGTTCGCCGAAACGAGGAATCAGCCCCAGCATTTT.

This chain uses TRBV20-1 with TRBJ2-1; 7 nucleotides agree with TRBD1. J lost 6 bases, V lost 0 bases, and 8 bases had no gene match. Germline V gene sequence: CDR1 DFQATT, CDR2 SNEGSKA (reference sequence). This CDR3 contains 15 residues. This CDR3 is CSARDRRQGLNEQFF. In DNA, the CDR3 is TGCAGTGCTAGAGATCGTAGACAGGGCCTCAATGAGCAGTTCTTC.

The chain combines TRBV7-9 with TRBJ1-1, with TRBD1 as a possible D gene (5 bases). The CDR3 length is 13 residues. The V gene's germline CDR1 is SEHNR and CDR2 FQNEAQ (reference sequence). V was trimmed by 1 base and J by 4 bases, leaving 7 bases between them. The CDR3 loop reads CASSLGQGTEAFF. CDR3 nucleotides: TGTGCCAGCAGCTTAGGCCAGGGCACTGAAGCTTTCTTT.